This T cell receptor (beta chain) was documented in a study of response to subunit inactivated influenza vaccine. Study-wide points: That few new T cells are recruited by each seasonal influenza vaccination was the authors' suggestion.

Turning to this clonotype: The antigen remains unidentified.

The CDR3 extends over 15 amino acids. CDR1 and CDR2 from the germline V gene are ENHRY and SYGVKD. The J segment lost 2 bases and the V segment lost 6 bases, leaving 4 bases of the junction unmatched. Each CDR3 protein gets one entry after TCRdb re-called the RT-PCR reads with MiXCR. The profile shows over 750,000 distinct CDR3 sequences, less than 25% of them singletons. This clonotype was obtained from a man in his fifties who received an inactivated influenza vaccine. The rearrangement links TRBV10-3 to TRBJ2-2; TRBD2 matches at 9 bases. The specimen was PBMCs from blood, collected around 5 days after vaccination. The chain's CDR3 is CAIRQAGGNTGELFF. In nucleotides, the CDR3 is TGTGCCATCAGGCAAGCGGGGGGAAACACCGGGGAGCTGTTTTTT.